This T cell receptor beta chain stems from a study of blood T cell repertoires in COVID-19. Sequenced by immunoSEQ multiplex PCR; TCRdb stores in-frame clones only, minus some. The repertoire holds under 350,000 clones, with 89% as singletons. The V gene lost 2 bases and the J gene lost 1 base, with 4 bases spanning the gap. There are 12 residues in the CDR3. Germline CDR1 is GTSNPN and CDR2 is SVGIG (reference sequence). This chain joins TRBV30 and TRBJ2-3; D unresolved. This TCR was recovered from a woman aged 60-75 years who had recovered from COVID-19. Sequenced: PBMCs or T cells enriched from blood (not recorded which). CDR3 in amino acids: CAWSYGTDTQYF. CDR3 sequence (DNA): TGTGCCTGGAGTTATGGCACAGATACGCAGTATTTT.